This TCR beta chain was identified during a study of Graves' ophthalmopathy and Graves' hyperthyroidism. Study conclusions and caveats: The authors also found most expanded thyroid clonotypes above 0.001 frequency in blood. The model flagged ophthalmopathy progression at over 60% sensitivity and under 75% specificity.

Germline CDR1 MNHEY, CDR2 SMNVEV (reference sequence). The CDR3 totals 13 residues. V lost 2 bases and J 7 bases, leaving 11 bases between the germline ends. Amplification targeted the TCR beta CDR3 regions, with RNA transcripts as the source material. The first round was an RT-PCR with HTBI primers, and the second round was a multiplex PCR. TCRdb called the multiplex PCR reads again in MiXCR, with one record for every CDR3 protein. The profile shows roughly 500,000 distinct CDR3 sequences, about 15% of them singletons. Regarding this clonotype: Its antigen is currently unknown.

Material: blood. The TCR sequence derives from a woman in her thirties with Graves' ophthalmopathy. The V gene is TRBV27, the J gene TRBJ1-1, with D perhaps matching TRBD1 (6 bases). Here the CDR3 reads CASSLREGDEAFF. The CDR3 DNA follows: TGTGCCAGCAGTTTAAGGGAGGGGGATGAAGCTTTCTTT.